A single sample is the source of the 20 T cell receptor beta chains below, sequenced in a study of regulatory T cells in long-lasting Graves disease (dated by TCRdb to 2020 to 2023). In light of the paper, this sample's time point label describes: newly diagnosed GD, antithyroid drugs for less than 3 months. For both TCR sequencing and RNA sequencing, RNA was extracted from PBMCs in TRIzol. The library was obtained by multiplex PCR. The listed sequencing device is Illumina HiSeq 4000. TCR beta libraries were built with iRepertoire HTBI primers and Arm-PCR amplification of CDR3 regions. TCRdb reworked the public reads: Q25 trimming with fastp, MiXCR clone assembly, productive beta chains retained. All rows with the same CDR3 protein become a single entry with the most common DNA and genes. The sample has more than 450,000 distinct CDR3 sequences on record, 15% to 20% of them singletons. Of the sample, roughly an eighth is held by the ten largest clones.

The same sample was also studied in work on T cells in Graves' hyperthyroidism and ophthalmopathy.

The specimen was peripheral blood mononuclear cells (PBMCs), collected at new diagnosis, from a patient treated with antithyroid drugs. Every receptor here comes from a man in his forties with Graves disease. Donor details come from another sample of the same person, matched by shared clones.

In this sample, this clonotype turned up a few times. The chain has TRBV3-1 and TRBJ1-5, with 12 bases identical to TRBD1. The junction had 4 bases not matched to a gene; V was cut back by 4 bases and J by 9 bases. The germline V gene has CDR1 LGHDT and CDR2 YNNKEL (reference sequence). The CDR3 spans 14 residues. The CDR3 loop reads CASSRDRGLVPQHF. The CDR3 DNA sequence: TGTGCCAGCAGCCGGGACAGGGGGCTGGTGCCCCAGCATTTT.

This clonotype occurred a few times. The rearrangement joins TRBV19 to TRBJ1-5; 10 bases are shared with TRBD1. The CDR3 has 14 residues. The V gene end was trimmed by 6 bases and the J gene end by 7 bases; junction bases not matched to a gene: 6. Germline V gene sequence: CDR1 LNHDA, CDR2 SQIVND (reference sequence). The CDR3 coding sequence is TGTGCCAGTAGCAGACAGGGGGCCGGGCAGCCCCAGCATTTT. The encoded protein is CASSRQGAGQPQHF.

This clonotype was picked up many times. The chain joins TRBV20-1 to TRBJ2-5; D is possibly TRBD1 or TRBD2 (6 bases each). The CDR3 spans 13 residues. The V end was cut by 5 bases, the J end by 1 base, with 11 bases between. Germline-derived CDR1 and CDR2 are DFQATT and SNEGSKA (reference sequence). Here the CDR3 DNA reads TGCAGTGCTCCCGGGGGCTTCCAAGAGACCCAGTACTTC. This codes for CSAPGGFQETQYF.

This chain joins TRBV7-9 and TRBJ2-1; D ambiguous. The germline V gene has CDR1 SEHNR and CDR2 FQNEAQ (reference sequence). The CDR3 runs to 12 residues. Trimming cost V 5 bases and J 13 bases, with 15 bases left between them. Written as DNA, the CDR3 is TGTGCCAGCAGCGGGCCAAAAATTCCCCAGTTCTTC. Translated, it gives CASSGPKIPQFF.

This clonotype was seen repeatedly, ten times or more. V gene TRBV5-1 combines with J gene TRBJ2-1; the D gene could be TRBD1 or TRBD2 (6 bases each). The CDR3 contains 14 residues. Deletions cut 4 bases from V and 7 bases from J, with 15 bases between. Germline CDR1 reads SGHRS; CDR2 reads YFSETQ. The CDR3, as DNA: TGCGCCAGCAGCCAAGGGGGACTCCTTAATGAGCAGTTCTTC. Protein sequence: CASSQGGLLNEQFF.

This clonotype was picked up a small number of times. V and J are TRBV7-9 and TRBJ2-7; no definite D call. Trimming left V 2 bases short and J 6 bases short, with 11 bases between. This CDR3 comprises 13 residues. CDR1 is SEHNR and CDR2 is FQNEAQ in the germline V gene (reference sequence). CDR3 sequence (DNA): TGTGCCAGCAGCTTAACGACGTCCACCGAGCAGTACTTC. Its protein product is CASSLTTSTEQYF.

This clonotype was seen many times. This chain connects TRBV20-1 to TRBJ2-7; TRBD2 agrees at 11 bases. Germline CDR1 reads DFQATT; CDR2 reads SNEGSKA (reference sequence). This CDR3 is 15 amino acids long. After removal of 0 bases from V and 2 bases from J, the junction contained 3 bases not matched to a gene. CDR3 in amino acids: CSARDRSGRAYEQYF. The CDR3 nucleotides read TGCAGTGCTAGAGACCGTAGCGGGAGGGCCTACGAGCAGTACTTC.

This clonotype was observed many times. This sequence joins TRBV28 and TRBJ2-5; TRBD2 matches at 9 bases. The J call is uncertain, as TRBJ2-1 better fits the DNA end. CDR3 size: 16 residues. Germline assignment: CDR1 MDHEN and CDR2 SYDVKM. In DNA, the CDR3 is TGTGCCAGCAGTTTAAGCGGCGGGAGGGCCGCGAATGAGCAGTTCTTC. As protein: CASSLSGGRAANEQFF.

Comments on this clonotype: Compared with germline, one end of the junction differs, possibly owing to a read error. CDR3: CASSAILAGGGSSYNGQFF. For the CDR3, the DNA is TGTGCCAGCAGTGCGATACTAGCGGGAGGGGGTAGCTCCTACAATGGGCAGTTCTTC. This chain uses TRBV6-2 or TRBV6-3 with TRBJ2-1; 13 bases line up with TRBD2. This CDR3 contains 19 residues. The germline V gene encodes CDR1 MNHEY and CDR2 SVGEGT.

V gene TRBV30 combines with J gene TRBJ2-1; 12 bases are shared with TRBD2. This CDR3 region has 18 residues. With 0 bases clipped from V and 8 bases from J, the junction kept 14 bases outside the gene matches. CDR1 is GTSNPN, CDR2 SVGIG, per germline (reference sequence). CDR3 DNA sequence: TGTGCCTGGAGTGTTCTGCCTAGCGGGAGGGCCACCCCCCATGAGCAGTTCTTC. This sequence encodes CAWSVLPSGRATPHEQFF.

This clonotype was picked up many times. The chain joins TRBV11-2 to TRBJ2-7; D ambiguous. The germline V gene has CDR1 SGHAT and CDR2 FQNNGV. The CDR3 is made up of 14 amino acids. Deletions cut 5 bases from V and 1 base from J, with 12 bases between. The CDR3 reads CASSARRTSYEQYF. The CDR3 DNA follows: TGTGCCAGCAGCGCGCGACGGACGTCCTACGAGCAGTACTTC.

This clonotype came up many times. The chain joins TRBV30 to TRBJ1-1; 7 bases agree with TRBD1. J was trimmed by 0 bases and V by 0 bases; bases with no gene match: 10. The CDR3 has 17 residues. From germline, CDR1 is GTSNPN and CDR2 SVGIG (reference sequence). The CDR3 coding sequence is TGTGCCTGGAGTGTACGGGACAGAGTGCAAGTGAACACTGAAGCTTTCTTT. Amino acids: CAWSVRDRVQVNTEAFF.

This clonotype showed up just a few times. The chain joins TRBV19 to TRBJ1-1; no clear D. Trimming stripped 5 bases from V and 6 bases from J, with 19 bases between. Per the germline V gene, CDR1 is LNHDA and CDR2 is SQIVND (reference sequence). The CDR3 is 15 amino acids. In DNA form, the CDR3 reads TGTGCCAGTAGTCCGTCGTGGGAGGAAACCCCTGAAGCTTTCTTT. It is translated as CASSPSWEETPEAFF.

This clonotype was seen ten or more times. This chain links TRBV4-2 with TRBJ2-4; no clear D. The CDR3 has 14 amino acids. V was clipped by 1 base and J by 6 bases, with 10 bases between them. Per the germline V gene, CDR1 is LGHNA and CDR2 is YNFKEQ. Written as DNA, the CDR3 is TGTGCCAGCAGCCAAGGTCTCGGCCGAAACATTCAGTACTTC. Translated, it gives CASSQGLGRNIQYF.

This clonotype was seen repeatedly, ten times or more. This chain uses TRBV10-2 with TRBJ2-7, with a weak D call TRBD1 (6 bases). This CDR3 has 11 amino acids. Germline-derived CDR1 and CDR2 are WSHSY and SAAADI. The ends were cut back, 3 bases at V and 6 bases at J, with 6 bases in the middle. CDR3 DNA sequence: TGCGCCAGCAGTGAAGGGGGCGAGCAGTACTTC. It specifies CASSEGGEQYF.

Many counts were recorded for this clonotype. DNA for the CDR3: TGTGCCAGCAGTCAGGACAAGGGTGCCTACGAGCAGTACTTC. Residues: CASSQDKGAYEQYF. The gene calls are TRBV12-3 or TRBV12-4 and TRBJ2-7; possibly TRBD1 for D (5 bases). Deletions cut 5 bases from V and 2 bases from J, with 13 bases between. The CDR3 runs 14 residues.

The rearrangement joins TRBV12-5 to TRBJ1-2; 12 nucleotides align to TRBD1. The CDR3 spans 17 residues. The germline V gene has CDR1 LGHNT and CDR2 FRNRAP. V gave up 1 base and J gave up 7 bases; unmatched junction bases: 10. CDR3 nucleotides: TGTGCTAGTGGTTTGGATCCCCCCGGGACAGGGGGCCTTGGCTACACCTTC. The encoded protein is CASGLDPPGTGGLGYTF.

The chain employs TRBV7-9 and TRBJ1-1; D remains unclear. The germline gives CDR1 SEHNR, CDR2 FQNEAQ (reference sequence). Deletions cut 6 bases from V and 10 bases from J, with 12 bases between. The CDR3 contains 11 residues. This chain's CDR3 is CASSSEGLAFF. The CDR3 nucleotides read TGTGCCAGCAGTTCGGAAGGGTTAGCTTTCTTT. Supplemented by reference TRBV7-9 and TRBJ1-1, the full variable domain reads DTGVSQNPRHKITKRGQNVTFRCDPISEHNRLYWYRQTLGQGPEFLTYFQNEAQLEKSRLLSDRFSAERPKGSFSTLEIQRTEQGDSAMYLCASSSEGLAFFGQGTRLTVV.

The rearrangement uses TRBV27 and TRBJ2-1, with D possibly matching TRBD2 (6 bases). Trimming removed 5 bases at V and 9 bases at J, with 14 bases between. CDR1 MNHEY and CDR2 SMNVEV come from the germline V gene (reference sequence). CDR3 length: 13 residues. CDR3 region: CASSASSDGEQFF. The CDR3, as DNA: TGTGCCAGCAGTGCCTCTAGCGACGGTGAGCAGTTCTTC.

This clonotype was counted at least ten times. V is TRBV18 and J is TRBJ2-1; D call uncertain. CDR3 length: 15 amino acids. The ends were cut back, 3 bases at V and 0 bases at J, with 9 bases in the middle. Germline CDR1 is KGHSH and CDR2 is LQKENI. The chain's CDR3 is CASSPSSNSYNEQFF. CDR3 nucleotides: TGTGCCAGCTCACCGAGCAGTAACTCCTACAATGAGCAGTTCTTC.